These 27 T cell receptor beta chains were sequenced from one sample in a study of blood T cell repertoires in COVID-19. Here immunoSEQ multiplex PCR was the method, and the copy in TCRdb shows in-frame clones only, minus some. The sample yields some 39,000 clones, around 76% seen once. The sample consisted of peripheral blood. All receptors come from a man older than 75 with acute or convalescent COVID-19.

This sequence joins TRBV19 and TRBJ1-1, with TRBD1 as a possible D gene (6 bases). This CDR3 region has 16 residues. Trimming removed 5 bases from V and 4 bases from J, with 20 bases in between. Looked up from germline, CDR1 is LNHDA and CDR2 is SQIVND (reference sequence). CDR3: CASSLMGAGGGTEAFF. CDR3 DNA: TGTGCCAGTAGTCTAATGGGAGCGGGGGGCGGCACTGAAGCTTTCTTT.

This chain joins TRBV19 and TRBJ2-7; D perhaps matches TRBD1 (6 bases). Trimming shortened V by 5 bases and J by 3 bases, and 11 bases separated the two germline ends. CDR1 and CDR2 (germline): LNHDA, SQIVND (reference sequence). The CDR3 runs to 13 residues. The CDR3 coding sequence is TGTGCCAGTAGTTCCGGACAGAACTACGAGCAGTACTTC. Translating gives CASSSGQNYEQYF.

This CDR3 reads CASSEQSLDTDTQYF. For the CDR3, the DNA is TGTGCCAGCAGTGAACAGTCTCTTGACACAGATACGCAGTATTTT. The chain has TRBV2 and TRBJ2-3; no clear D. Trimming stripped 2 bases from V and 2 bases from J, with 11 bases between. Per the germline V gene, CDR1 is SNHLY and CDR2 is FYNNEI. This CDR3 has 15 amino acids.

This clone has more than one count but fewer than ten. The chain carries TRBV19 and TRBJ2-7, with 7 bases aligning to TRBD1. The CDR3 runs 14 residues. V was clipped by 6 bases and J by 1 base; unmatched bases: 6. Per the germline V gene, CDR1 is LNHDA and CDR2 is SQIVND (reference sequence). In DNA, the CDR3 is TGTGCCAGTAGCCGGGACAGTCCATCCTACGAGCAGTACTTC. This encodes CASSRDSPSYEQYF.

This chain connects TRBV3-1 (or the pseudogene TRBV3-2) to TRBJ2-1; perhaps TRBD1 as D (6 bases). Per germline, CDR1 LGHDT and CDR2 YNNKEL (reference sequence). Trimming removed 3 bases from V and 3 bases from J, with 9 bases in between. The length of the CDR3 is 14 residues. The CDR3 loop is CASSQGAGYNEQFF. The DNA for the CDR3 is TGTGCCAGCAGCCAGGGGGCAGGCTACAATGAGCAGTTCTTC.

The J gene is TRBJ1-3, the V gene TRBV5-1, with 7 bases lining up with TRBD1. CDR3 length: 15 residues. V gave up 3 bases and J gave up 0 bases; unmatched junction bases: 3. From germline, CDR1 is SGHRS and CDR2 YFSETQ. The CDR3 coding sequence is TGCGCCAGCAGCTCACGGACAGGCTCTGGAAACACCATATATTTT. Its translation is CASSSRTGSGNTIYF.

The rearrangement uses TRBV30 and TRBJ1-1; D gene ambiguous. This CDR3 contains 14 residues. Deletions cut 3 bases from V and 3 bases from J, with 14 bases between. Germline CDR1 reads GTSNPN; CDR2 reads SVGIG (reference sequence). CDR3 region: CAWRRQARDTEAFF. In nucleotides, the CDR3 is TGTGCCTGGAGAAGACAAGCTCGAGACACTGAAGCTTTCTTT.

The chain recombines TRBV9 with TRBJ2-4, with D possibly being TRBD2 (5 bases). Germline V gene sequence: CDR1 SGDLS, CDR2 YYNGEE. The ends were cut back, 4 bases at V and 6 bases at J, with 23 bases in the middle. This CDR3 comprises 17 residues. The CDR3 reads CASSPTPTGTLGNIQYF. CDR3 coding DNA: TGTGCCAGCAGCCCCACCCCCACGGGAACCTTGGGAAACATTCAGTACTTC.

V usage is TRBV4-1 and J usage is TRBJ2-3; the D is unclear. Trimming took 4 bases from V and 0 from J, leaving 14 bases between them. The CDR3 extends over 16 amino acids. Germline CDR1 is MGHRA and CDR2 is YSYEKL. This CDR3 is CASSPLGGSSTDTQYF. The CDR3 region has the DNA TGCGCCAGCAGCCCCCTTGGCGGATCCAGCACAGATACGCAGTATTTT.

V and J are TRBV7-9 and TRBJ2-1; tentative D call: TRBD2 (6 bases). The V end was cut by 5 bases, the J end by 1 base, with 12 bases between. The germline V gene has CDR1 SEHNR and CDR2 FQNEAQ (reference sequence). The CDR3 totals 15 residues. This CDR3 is CASSPPGGSYNEQFF. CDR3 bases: TGTGCCAGCAGCCCCCCCGGGGGTTCCTACAATGAGCAGTTCTTC.

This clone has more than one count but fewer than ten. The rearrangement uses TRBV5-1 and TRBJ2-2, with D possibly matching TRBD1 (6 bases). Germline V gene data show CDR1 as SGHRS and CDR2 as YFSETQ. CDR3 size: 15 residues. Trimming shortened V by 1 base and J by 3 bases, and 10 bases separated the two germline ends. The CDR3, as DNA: TGCGCCAGCAGCTTGACAGGGATCGACACCGGGGAGCTGTTTTTT. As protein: CASSLTGIDTGELFF.

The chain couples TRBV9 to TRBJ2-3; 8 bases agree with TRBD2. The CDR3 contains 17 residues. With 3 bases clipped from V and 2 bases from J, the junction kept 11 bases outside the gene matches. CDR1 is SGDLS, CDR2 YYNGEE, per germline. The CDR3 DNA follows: TGTGCCAGCAGCGACCTCGGGACTAGAGGGGCCACAGATACGCAGTATTTT. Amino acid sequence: CASSDLGTRGATDTQYF.

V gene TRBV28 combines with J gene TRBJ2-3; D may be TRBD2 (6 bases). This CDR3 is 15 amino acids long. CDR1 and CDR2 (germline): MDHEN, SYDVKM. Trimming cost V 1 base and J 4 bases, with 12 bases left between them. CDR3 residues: CASSLYPRDSDTQYF. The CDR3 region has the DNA TGTGCCAGCAGTTTATATCCCCGGGACTCAGATACGCAGTATTTT.

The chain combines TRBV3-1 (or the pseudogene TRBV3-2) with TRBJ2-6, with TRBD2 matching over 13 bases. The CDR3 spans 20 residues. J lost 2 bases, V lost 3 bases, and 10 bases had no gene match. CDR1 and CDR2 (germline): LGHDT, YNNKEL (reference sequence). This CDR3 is CASSHTSGGAFGTGANVLTF. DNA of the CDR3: TGTGCCAGCAGCCACACTAGCGGGGGGGCCTTTGGGACTGGGGCCAACGTCCTGACTTTC.

CDR3 in amino acids: CASRGAGEGYTF. CDR3 coding DNA: TGTGCCAGCAGAGGGGCGGGAGAGGGCTACACCTTC. The rearrangement links TRBV12-3 or TRBV12-4 to TRBJ1-2, with D possibly matching TRBD1 (5 bases). Trimming removed 6 bases at V and 8 bases at J, with 13 bases between. The length of the CDR3 is 12 residues.

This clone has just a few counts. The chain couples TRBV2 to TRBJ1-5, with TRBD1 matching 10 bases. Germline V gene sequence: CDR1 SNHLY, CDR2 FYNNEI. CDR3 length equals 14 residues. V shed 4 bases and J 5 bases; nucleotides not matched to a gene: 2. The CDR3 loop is CASSGTGGYQPQHF. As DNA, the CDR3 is TGTGCCAGCAGTGGGACAGGGGGGTATCAGCCCCAGCATTTT.

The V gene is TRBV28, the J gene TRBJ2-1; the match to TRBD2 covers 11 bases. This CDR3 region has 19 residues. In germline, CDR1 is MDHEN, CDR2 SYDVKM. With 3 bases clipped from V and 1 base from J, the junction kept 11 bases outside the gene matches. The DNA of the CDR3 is TGTGCCAGCAGTTTTGGTAATAGCGGGAGGGCCGGGTCCTACAATGAGCAGTTCTTC. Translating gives CASSFGNSGRAGSYNEQFF. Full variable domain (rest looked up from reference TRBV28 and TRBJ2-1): DVKVTQSSRYLVKRTGEKVFLECVQDMDHENMFWYRQDPGLGLRLIYFSYDVKMKEKGDIPEGYSVSREKKERFSLILESASTNQTSMYLCASSFGNSGRAGSYNEQFFGPGTRLTVL.

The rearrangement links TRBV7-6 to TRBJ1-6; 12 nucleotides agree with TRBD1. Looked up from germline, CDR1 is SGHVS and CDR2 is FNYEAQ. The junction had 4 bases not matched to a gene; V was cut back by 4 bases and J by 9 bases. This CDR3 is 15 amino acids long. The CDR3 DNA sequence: TGTGCCAGCAGCTCCCGGGACAGGGGGCGTTCACCCCTCCACTTT. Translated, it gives CASSSRDRGRSPLHF.

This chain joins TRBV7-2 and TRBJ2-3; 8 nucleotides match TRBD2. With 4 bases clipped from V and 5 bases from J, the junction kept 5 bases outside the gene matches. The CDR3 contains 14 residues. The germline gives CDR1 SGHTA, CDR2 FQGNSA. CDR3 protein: CASSSGTRIDTQYF. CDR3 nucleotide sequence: TGTGCCAGCAGCTCAGGGACTAGAATAGATACGCAGTATTTT. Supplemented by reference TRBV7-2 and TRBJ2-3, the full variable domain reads GAGVSQSPSNKVTEKGKDVELRCDPISGHTALYWYRQSLGQGLEFLIYFQGNSAPDKSGLPSDRFSAERTGGSVSTLTIQRTQQEDSAVYLCASSSGTRIDTQYFGPGTRLTVL.

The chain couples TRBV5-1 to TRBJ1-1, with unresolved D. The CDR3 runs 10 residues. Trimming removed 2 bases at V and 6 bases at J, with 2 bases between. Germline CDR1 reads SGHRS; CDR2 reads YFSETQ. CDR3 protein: CASSFSEAFF. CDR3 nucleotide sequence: TGCGCCAGCAGCTTCTCTGAAGCTTTCTTT.

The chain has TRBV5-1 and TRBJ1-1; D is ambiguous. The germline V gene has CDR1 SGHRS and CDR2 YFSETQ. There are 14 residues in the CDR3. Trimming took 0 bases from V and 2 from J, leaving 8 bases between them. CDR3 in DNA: TGCGCCAGCAGCTTGGAAGCCCACAACACTGAAGCTTTCTTT. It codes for CASSLEAHNTEAFF.

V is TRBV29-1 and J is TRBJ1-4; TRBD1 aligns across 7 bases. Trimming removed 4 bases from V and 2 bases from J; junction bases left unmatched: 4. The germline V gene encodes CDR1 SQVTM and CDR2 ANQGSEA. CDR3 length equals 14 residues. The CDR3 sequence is CSVAPTGTNEKLFF. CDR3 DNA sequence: TGCAGCGTTGCACCGACAGGGACTAATGAAAAACTGTTTTTT.

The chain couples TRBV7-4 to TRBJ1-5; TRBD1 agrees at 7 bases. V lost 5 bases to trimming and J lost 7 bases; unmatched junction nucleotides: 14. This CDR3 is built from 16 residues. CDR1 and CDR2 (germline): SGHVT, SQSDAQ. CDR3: CASSPSVDRWGQPQHF. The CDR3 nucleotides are TGTGCCAGCAGCCCTTCGGTGGACAGGTGGGGACAGCCCCAGCATTTT.

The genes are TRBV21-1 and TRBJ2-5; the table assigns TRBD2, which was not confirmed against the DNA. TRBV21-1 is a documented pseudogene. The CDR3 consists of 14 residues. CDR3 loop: CASSKWAGRETQYF. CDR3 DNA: TGTGCCAGCAGCAAATGGGCGGGCAGGGAGACCCAGTACTTC.

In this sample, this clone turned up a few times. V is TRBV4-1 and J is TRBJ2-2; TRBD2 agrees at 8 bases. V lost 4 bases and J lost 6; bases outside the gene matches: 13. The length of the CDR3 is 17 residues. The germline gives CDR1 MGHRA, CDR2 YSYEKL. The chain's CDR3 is CASSPYLQREIPGELFF. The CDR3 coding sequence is TGCGCCAGCAGCCCCTACTTACAGCGGGAGATCCCCGGGGAGCTGTTTTTT.

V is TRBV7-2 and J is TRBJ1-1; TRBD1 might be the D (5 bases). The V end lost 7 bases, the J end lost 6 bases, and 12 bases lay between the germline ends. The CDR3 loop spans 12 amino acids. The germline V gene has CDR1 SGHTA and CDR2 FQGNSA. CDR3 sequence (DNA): TGTGCCAGCACCCCCGGGGGTCCTGAAGCTTTCTTT. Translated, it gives CASTPGGPEAFF. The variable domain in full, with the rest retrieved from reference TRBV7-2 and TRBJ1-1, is GAGVSQSPSNKVTEKGKDVELRCDPISGHTALYWYRQSLGQGLEFLIYFQGNSAPDKSGLPSDRFSAERTGGSVSTLTIQRTQQEDSAVYLCASTPGGPEAFFGQGTRLTVV.

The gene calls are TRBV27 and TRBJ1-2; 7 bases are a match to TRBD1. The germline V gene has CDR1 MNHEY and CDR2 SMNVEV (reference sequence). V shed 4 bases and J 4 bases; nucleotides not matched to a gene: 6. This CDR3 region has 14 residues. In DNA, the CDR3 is TGTGCCAGCAGTTCGGGACAGATGCCCTATGGCTACACCTTC. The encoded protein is CASSSGQMPYGYTF.